Each of the 15 T cell receptor beta chains below was sequenced from the same sample in a study of T cell responses to AZD1222 COVID-19 vaccine. Data came from immunoSEQ multiplex PCR; TCRdb stores just in-frame clones and leaves some out. The data show roughly 150,000 clones, around 90% seen once. The material was peripheral blood, obtained 28 days after the second AZD1222 dose. The receptor set was obtained from an adult who received the AZD1222 COVID-19 vaccine.

The chain has TRBV5-1 and TRBJ2-3, with D perhaps TRBD1 (6 bases). V was shortened by 0 bases and J by 0 bases, with 11 bases between the two germline ends. This CDR3 is built from 16 residues. CDR1 SGHRS and CDR2 YFSETQ come from the germline V gene. CDR3 sequence (DNA): TGCGCCAGCAGCTTGGAGGGGGATACCAGCACAGATACGCAGTATTTT. This encodes CASSLEGDTSTDTQYF.

This sequence joins TRBV5-6 and TRBJ1-5; 7 bases are shared with TRBD1. This CDR3 spans 14 amino acids. V dropped 7 bases and J dropped 0; count of bases not matched to a gene: 4. Germline loops: CDR1 SGHDT, CDR2 YYEEEE. The CDR3 loop reads CASGYRGSNQPQHF. The CDR3 DNA reads as TGTGCCAGCGGTTACAGGGGTAGCAATCAGCCCCAGCATTTT.

This clone was seen only once. The V call is TRBV5-1, the J call TRBJ2-1; no reliable D call. The CDR3 is made up of 12 amino acids. V lost 4 bases to trimming and J lost 7 bases, with 9 bases between them. Germline CDR1 SGHRS, CDR2 YFSETQ. The CDR3 DNA reads TGCGCCAGCAGCCTGATAGGAAATGAGCAGTTCTTC. Translation gives CASSLIGNEQFF.

The chain joins TRBV28 to TRBJ1-2; no clear D. Germline V gene lookup returns CDR1 MDHEN and CDR2 SYDVKM. The CDR3 sequence is 13 residues long. Trimming took 4 bases from V and 8 from J, leaving 14 bases between them. CDR3 DNA: TGTGCCAGCAGTTCGCTGACCACTCGGGGCTACACCTTC. Its translation: CASSSLTTRGYTF.

The rearrangement joins TRBV28 to TRBJ1-5, with D perhaps TRBD1 (6 bases). The V and J ends lost 6 bases and 9 bases respectively, with 18 bases between them. The CDR3 spans 14 residues. Germline CDR1 MDHEN, CDR2 SYDVKM. The CDR3 DNA reads as TGTGCCAGCAGCACACGACAGGCCAGGGCGCCCCAGCATTTT. It encodes CASSTRQARAPQHF.

This sequence joins TRBV5-8 and TRBJ1-1; the D is unclear. Germline-derived CDR1 and CDR2 are SGHTS and YDEGEE. Between the trimmed V and J ends, which lost 4 bases and 0 bases, there was a span of 10 bases. The CDR3 runs to 14 residues. This CDR3 is CASSHGGMNTEAFF. CDR3 coding DNA: TGTGCCAGCAGCCACGGAGGGATGAACACTGAAGCTTTCTTT. The full variable domain, with the rest looked up from reference TRBV5-8 and TRBJ1-1, is EAGVTQSPTHLIKTRGQQATLRCSPISGHTSVYWYQQALGLGLQFLLWYDEGEERNRGNFPPRFSGRQFPNYSSELNVNALELEDSALYLCASSHGGMNTEAFFGQGTRLTVV.

The chain uses TRBV10-3 and TRBJ2-2, with TRBD2 matching 9 bases. Per the germline V gene, CDR1 is ENHRY and CDR2 is SYGVKD. The CDR3 contains 19 residues. Trimming took 2 bases from V and 1 from J; bases not matched to a gene: 11. The CDR3: CAISEEERGVWRNTGELFF. The CDR3 coding sequence is TGTGCCATCAGTGAGGAGGAGCGGGGGGTCTGGAGGAACACCGGGGAGCTGTTTTTT.

The rearrangement joins TRBV28 to TRBJ1-1; D is ambiguous. CDR3 length: 14 residues. The V and J ends lost 6 bases and 1 base respectively, with 12 bases between them. Germline V gene sequence: CDR1 MDHEN, CDR2 SYDVKM. The CDR3 sequence: CASSLRRKNTEAFF. In nucleotides, the CDR3 is TGTGCCAGCAGCTTGCGTAGGAAGAACACTGAAGCTTTCTTT. The full variable domain, rest sourced from reference TRBV28 and TRBJ1-1, is DVKVTQSSRYLVKRTGEKVFLECVQDMDHENMFWYRQDPGLGLRLIYFSYDVKMKEKGDIPEGYSVSREKKERFSLILESASTNQTSMYLCASSLRRKNTEAFFGQGTRLTVV.

The CDR3 nucleotides read TGTGCCAGCAGCCAGGACAGGGTGAGCGCTGAAGCTTTCTTT. Translation gives CASSQDRVSAEAFF. The chain employs TRBV6-5 and TRBJ1-1, with 8 bases fitting TRBD1. The V and J ends lost 6 bases and 6 bases, in that order; junction bases with no gene match: 9. There are 14 residues in the CDR3. CDR1 and CDR2 (germline): MNHEY, SVGAGI.

In DNA form, the CDR3 reads TGTGCCAGCAGTCGGGGGGTAACGGACAGGATCTATGGCTACACCTTC. Protein: CASSRGVTDRIYGYTF. The chain couples TRBV2 to TRBJ1-2, with TRBD1 matching 7 bases. Germline V gene data show CDR1 as SNHLY and CDR2 as FYNNEI. The ends lost 5 bases at V and 4 bases at J; junction bases unmatched: 13. The CDR3 totals 16 residues.

The rearrangement uses TRBV7-9 and TRBJ2-1, with 8 bases lining up with TRBD2. Germline CDR1 is SEHNR and CDR2 is FQNEAQ (reference sequence). The length of the CDR3 is 15 residues. Trimming cost V 1 base and J 4 bases; bases outside gene matches: 3. Here the CDR3 reads CASSLGAGGYNEQFF. The CDR3 DNA is TGTGCCAGCAGCTTAGGGGCGGGGGGATACAATGAGCAGTTCTTC.

The chain is built from TRBV2 and TRBJ1-1; a possible D gene is TRBD1 (6 bases). Between the trimmed V and J ends, which lost 3 bases and 8 bases, there was a span of 13 bases. From germline, CDR1 is SNHLY and CDR2 FYNNEI. The CDR3 is 13 residues long. Here the CDR3 reads CASSDGDNPEAFF. The CDR3 DNA sequence: TGTGCCAGCAGTGACGGGGACAATCCCGAAGCTTTCTTT.

The chain recombines TRBV24-1 with TRBJ2-1; TRBD1 matches at 7 bases. From germline, CDR1 is KGHDR and CDR2 SFDVKD. V trimming: 3 bases; J trimming: 7 bases; junction bases outside the gene matches: 8. The CDR3 has 15 residues. CDR3 nucleotides: TGTGCCACCAGTGATCCCAAGACAGGGATTAATGAGCAGTTCTTC. Its protein is CATSDPKTGINEQFF.

The rearrangement joins TRBV6-2 or TRBV6-3 to TRBJ1-1; unclear D gene. Germline V gene lookup returns CDR1 MNHEY and CDR2 SVGEGT. The V gene lost 5 bases and the J gene lost 1 base, with 17 bases spanning the gap. The CDR3 sequence is 16 residues long. This CDR3 is CASSPHLTVTNTEAFF. CDR3 coding DNA: TGTGCCAGCAGTCCCCACTTAACAGTGACGAACACTGAAGCTTTCTTT.

The chain joins TRBV3-1 (or the pseudogene TRBV3-2) to TRBJ1-4; D uncertain. V was pared by 1 base and J by 11 bases, with 14 bases between. This CDR3 comprises 14 residues. Germline loops: CDR1 LGHDT, CDR2 YNNKEL (reference sequence). The CDR3 region is CASSQGGAREKLFF. The CDR3 DNA follows: TGTGCCAGCAGCCAAGGGGGAGCGCGGGAGAAACTGTTTTTT.